This entry is about one T cell receptor (beta chain). These data belong to a study of control samples from healthy donors and cancer patients. The assay was immunoSEQ multiplex PCR, and TCRdb's table has in-frame clones only and misses some. The table includes 150,000 or so clones, around 90% detected once. Sequenced: blood. This TCR came from a man aged 18 to 30 in good health.

This CDR3 is CASSLAGAGELFF. CDR3 DNA sequence: TGTGCCAGCAGCTTAGCAGGGGCCGGGGAGCTGTTTTTT. The gene calls are TRBV7-9 and TRBJ2-2, with D maybe TRBD1 (5 bases). Trimming pared 0 bases from V and 6 bases from J, leaving 5 bases between. Germline CDR1 SEHNR, CDR2 FQNEAQ (reference sequence). The CDR3 runs 13 residues.